This T cell receptor beta chain was sequenced for a study of cytotoxic CD8 clonotypes in ibrutinib-treated CLL. The wider study: Approximately ten relapsed/refractory, roughly 15 treatment-naive; roughly 18 IGHV unmutated. Study-level findings and limits: Sampling time points were not equivalent between sustained-remission and progressing patients.

A 1 in 200,000 to 1 in 1 million T cell depth was the sequencing target. The method was immunoSEQ multiplex PCR; TCRdb's version includes in-frame clones alone and lacks a portion of them. The table shows around 15,000 clones, with about two thirds occurring only once. With regard to this clone: Its antigen is not known.

Per the germline V gene, CDR1 is SGDLS and CDR2 is YYNGEE. V lost 0 bases and J lost 2, with 11 bases in between. CDR3 length: 15 residues. The sequence derives from a human donor with chronic lymphocytic leukemia. The V and J genes are TRBV9 and TRBJ1-1; D is undetermined. This material consisted of PBMCs, taken before ibrutinib treatment. The CDR3 coding sequence is TGTGCCAGCAGCGTAGCCGGAAACGAAAACACTGAAGCTTTCTTT. Protein: CASSVAGNENTEAFF.